The sequence of this TCR beta chain was determined in a study of regulatory T cells in long-lasting Graves disease. Researchers made TCR beta libraries by using iRepertoire HTBI primers and running Arm-PCR on CDR3 regions. TCRdb re-derived calls from the multiplex PCR reads in MiXCR, one entry per CDR3 protein. The data show more than 300,000 distinct CDR3 sequences, with around 11% seen just once and under 20% held by the top ten. The V gene lost 4 bases and the J gene lost 8 bases, with 22 bases spanning the gap. Germline V CDR1 and CDR2: SGHRS, YFSETQ. This CDR3 has 16 amino acids. Time point given: newly diagnosed GD, antithyroid drugs for less than 3 months. Construction of the TCR library relied on RNA isolated from PBMCs. These data were also reused for a study on T cells in Graves' hyperthyroidism and ophthalmopathy.

The chain joins TRBV5-1 to TRBJ2-4, with a tentative D call TRBD2 (7 bases). The clonotype originates from a woman between 18 and 29 years old with Graves disease. The input for sequencing was peripheral blood mononuclear cells (PBMCs), taken at new diagnosis, from a patient treated with antithyroid drugs. The CDR3 sequence: CASSPGLVGGLDIQYF. The CDR3 DNA reads as TGCGCCAGCAGCCCGGGCCTCGTGGGGGGGCTGGACATTCAGTACTTC.